The rows below give T cell receptor beta chains drawn from one sample of a study of cytomegalovirus exposure and HLA in healthy donors. TCRdb's table, derived via immunoSEQ multiplex PCR, lists solely in-frame clones and lacks some. Of some 28,000 clones in the sample, 62% are singletons; the top ten hold more than 40%. Sequencing used PBMCs. The receptor source for this set is a male donor in good health and CMV-seropositive. The CDR3 runs from the conserved cysteine through the conserved F or W. A D gene is named only where the DNA matches it firmly. A clone size is listed for some rows: how often the clone was seen (once, few, many), or a class if it is expanded.

v_call,clone_size,j_call,d_call,cdr3_aa,cdr3_nt
TRBV5-1,NA,TRBJ2-2,NA,CASSFAGLDTGELFF,TGCGCCAGCAGCTTCGCGGGACTCGACACCGGGGAGCTGTTTTTT
TRBV9,NA,TRBJ2-1,TRBD2,CASSGSGGAGNEQFF,TGTGCCAGCAGCGGTAGCGGGGGGGCTGGAAATGAGCAGTTCTTC
TRBV14,NA,TRBJ2-1,TRBD2,CASSQLAGGRGHEQFF,TGTGCCAGCAGCCAACTAGCGGGAGGGCGGGGACATGAGCAGTTCTTC
TRBV2,NA,TRBJ2-2,NA,CASTQQTNTGELFF,TGTGCCAGCACACAGCAAACGAACACCGGGGAGCTGTTTTTT
TRBV2,few,TRBJ2-1,NA,CASSRLPGDEQFF,TGTGCCAGCAGTCGCCTCCCCGGGGATGAGCAGTTCTTC
TRBV6-6,NA,TRBJ2-7,TRBD1,CASSSGQFYEQYF,TGTGCCAGCAGTTCGGGACAGTTCTACGAGCAGTACTTC
TRBV19,NA,TRBJ2-5,NA,CASSGLLGYQETQYF,TGTGCCAGTAGTGGATTGCTAGGATACCAAGAGACCCAGTACTTC
TRBV6-5,NA,TRBJ1-5,NA,CASSPDRRNQPQHF,TGTGCCAGCAGCCCCGACAGACGCAATCAGCCCCAGCATTTT
TRBV5-5,NA,TRBJ2-3,NA,CASSSGLSTDTQYF,TGTGCCAGCAGCTCCGGACTTAGCACAGATACGCAGTATTTT
TRBV6-5,NA,TRBJ2-2,TRBD1,CASTKQGAGTGELFF,TGTGCCAGCACAAAACAGGGGGCGGGCACCGGGGAGCTGTTTTTT
TRBV5-1,NA,TRBJ2-3,TRBD2,CASSFLAGLTDTQYF,TGCGCCAGCAGCTTCCTAGCGGGGTTAACAGATACGCAGTATTTT
TRBV30,NA,TRBJ1-1,TRBD1,CAWRPWDRDTEAFF,TGTGCCTGGAGGCCCTGGGACAGGGACACTGAAGCTTTCTTT
TRBV13,few,TRBJ1-1,TRBD1,CASSAFSGTVYTEAFF,TGTGCCAGCAGCGCGTTTTCCGGGACAGTTTACACTGAAGCTTTCTTT
TRBV4-2,NA,TRBJ2-1,NA,CASSLRGTTNEQFF,TGTGCCAGCAGCCTTAGGGGGACCACCAATGAGCAGTTCTTC
TRBV9,few,TRBJ2-4,TRBD1,CASSVAPDRAEYF,TGTGCCAGCAGCGTAGCCCCAGACAGGGCGGAGTACTTC
TRBV6-1,NA,TRBJ1-5,TRBD1,CATDRDNDQPQHF,TGTGCCACCGACAGGGACAACGATCAGCCCCAGCATTTT
TRBV7-8,few,TRBJ2-1,TRBD2,CASSPRTSGRAGNEQFF,TGTGCCAGCAGCCCCAGGACTAGCGGGAGGGCCGGAAATGAGCAGTTCTTC
TRBV5-1,NA,TRBJ2-3,NA,CASSLDLASTDTQYF,TGCGCCAGCAGCTTGGATCTGGCCAGCACAGATACGCAGTATTTT
TRBV5-1,NA,TRBJ2-5,NA,CASSSEGRETQYF,TGCGCCAGCAGCTCGGAGGGTCGAGAGACCCAGTACTTC
TRBV2,NA,TRBJ2-7,TRBD1,CASSGRQGVDEQYF,TGTGCCAGCAGTGGAAGACAGGGGGTTGACGAGCAGTACTTC
TRBV19,few,TRBJ2-7,NA,CASTLTGSSSYEQYF,TGTGCCAGTACCCTAACAGGTTCAAGCTCCTACGAGCAGTACTTC
TRBV7-2,NA,TRBJ1-2,NA,CASSHYRDNYGYTF,TGTGCCAGCAGCCATTACAGGGACAACTATGGCTACACCTTC
TRBV27,NA,TRBJ1-3,NA,CARWASSGNTIYF,TGTGCCAGATGGGCGAGCTCTGGAAACACCATATATTTT
TRBV6-1,few,TRBJ2-7,TRBD2,CASSEGGAGAYEQYF,TGTGCCAGCAGTGAAGGGGGAGCGGGAGCGTACGAGCAGTACTTC
TRBV4-2,NA,TRBJ1-1,TRBD1,CASSPRTGGGGTEAFF,TGTGCCAGCAGCCCCCGGACAGGGGGCGGTGGAACTGAAGCTTTCTTT
TRBV7-3,NA,TRBJ2-2,TRBD2,CASSFRRREASNTGELFF,TGTGCCAGCAGCTTTAGGCGGCGGGAGGCCTCGAACACCGGGGAGCTGTTTTTT
TRBV5-6,NA,TRBJ2-7,NA,CASSPDRYYEQYF,TGTGCCAGCAGCCCGGACAGATACTACGAGCAGTACTTC
TRBV18,few,TRBJ1-2,NA,CASSPTPDGYYGYTF,TGTGCCAGCTCACCTACCCCAGACGGGTACTATGGCTACACCTTC
TRBV20-1,NA,TRBJ1-1,NA,CSFTENTEAFF,TGCAGTTTCACAGAAAACACTGAAGCTTTCTTT
TRBV30,NA,TRBJ1-5,NA,CAWRGAASNQPQHF,TGTGCCTGGAGAGGGGCAGCTAGCAATCAGCCCCAGCATTTT
TRBV7-9,NA,TRBJ2-3,NA,CASSPGTGTDTQYF,TGTGCCAGCAGCCCCGGTACAGGCACAGATACGCAGTATTTT
TRBV7-2,NA,TRBJ2-7,TRBD1,CASSLRSGGGHEQYF,TGTGCCAGCAGCCTCCGGTCAGGGGGCGGCCACGAGCAGTACTTC
TRBV18,NA,TRBJ2-2,NA,CASSGAFTGELFF,TGTGCCAGCTCGGGAGCATTCACCGGGGAGCTGTTTTTT
TRBV5-8,NA,TRBJ2-5,TRBD1,CASSGRTGDVRTQYF,TGTGCCAGCAGCGGACGGACAGGAGACGTAAGGACCCAGTACTTC
TRBV9,NA,TRBJ2-7,NA,CASSVESRGEQYF,TGTGCCAGCAGCGTAGAGAGCCGAGGGGAGCAGTACTTC
TRBV6-6,many,TRBJ1-1,NA,CASSSRENTEAFF,TGTGCCAGCAGTTCCAGGGAGAACACTGAAGCTTTCTTT
TRBV9,NA,TRBJ1-1,NA,CASSVDRNTEAFF,TGTGCCAGCAGCGTGGACAGAAACACTGAAGCTTTCTTT
TRBV7-2,NA,TRBJ2-3,TRBD1,CASFRTGPADTQYF,TGTGCCAGCTTTCGGACAGGGCCCGCAGATACGCAGTATTTT
TRBV19,few,TRBJ2-7,NA,CASSAPMAAGQEQYF,TGTGCCAGTAGTGCCCCAATGGCAGCTGGACAGGAGCAGTACTTC
TRBV6-5,NA,TRBJ2-1,TRBD1,CASSTGTGRGEQFF,TGTGCCAGCAGTACAGGGACAGGAAGGGGTGAGCAGTTCTTC
TRBV25-1,NA,TRBJ2-7,NA,CASSGWGGAGEQYF,TGTGCCAGCAGTGGGTGGGGGGGGGCGGGCGAGCAGTACTTC
TRBV19,NA,TRBJ2-5,NA,CASSTLEEETQYF,TGTGCCAGTAGTACCCTCGAGGAAGAGACCCAGTACTTC
TRBV7-9,NA,TRBJ2-3,TRBD2,CASSQELAGGTDTQYF,TGTGCCAGCAGCCAAGAACTAGCGGGAGGGACAGATACGCAGTATTTT
TRBV11-2,few,TRBJ2-2,NA,CASSLIPGNTGELFF,TGTGCCAGCAGCTTAATCCCAGGGAACACCGGGGAGCTGTTTTTT
TRBV18,NA,TRBJ1-2,NA,CASSPGEGFYGYTF,TGTGCCAGCTCACCCGGGGAGGGATTCTATGGCTACACCTTC
TRBV2,few,TRBJ2-3,NA,CASSEGARATDTQYF,TGTGCCAGCAGTGAAGGGGCCCGCGCGACAGATACGCAGTATTTT
TRBV30,NA,TRBJ1-2,NA,CAWTKTPNYGYTF,TGTGCCTGGACCAAGACTCCTAACTATGGCTACACCTTC
TRBV19,NA,TRBJ1-2,TRBD1,CASTPGDSSYYGYTF,TGTGCCAGTACCCCCGGGGACAGCTCCTACTATGGCTACACCTTC
TRBV11-3,NA,TRBJ2-1,TRBD2,CASSFSRGGGVHREQFF,TGTGCCAGCAGCTTCTCTAGGGGCGGGGGGGTACACCGTGAGCAGTTCTTC